This record covers a single T cell receptor (beta chain). Its antigen is as yet unknown. The sample originates from a study of glioma-infiltrating T cells after dendritic cell vaccination. Study-level background: Between the early 2000s and the early 2010s, patients got autologous tumor lysate-pulsed dendritic cell vaccines. Three intradermal dendritic cell vaccine injections were given every two weeks.

Germline V gene lookup returns CDR1 MGHRA and CDR2 YSYEKL. The ends were cut back, 4 bases at V and 8 bases at J, with 15 bases in the middle. The CDR3 loop spans 15 amino acids. Primers: 60 V beta forward and 13 J beta reverse. Profiled with immunoSEQ multiplex PCR; TCRdb holds only in-frame clones, not every one. The repertoire holds some 70,000 clones, with about four fifths as singletons. General study results and limits: Estimated pretreatment TIL content predicted outcome after dendritic cell vaccination.

The rearrangement uses TRBV4-1 and TRBJ1-6; D might be TRBD1 (5 bases). The material was blood, obtained before dendritic cell vaccination. The receptor was derived from a human donor with glioblastoma. This chain's CDR3 is CASSPWGVGDSPLHF. In DNA form, the CDR3 reads TGCGCCAGCAGCCCCTGGGGCGTCGGAGATTCACCCCTCCACTTT.